These 22 T cell receptor beta chains were sequenced from one sample in a study of shared clonotypes between healthy human individuals. Assay used: immunoSEQ multiplex PCR; TCRdb lists only in-frame clones, some missing. The data contain millions of clones, roughly nine tenths of them seen just once; the ten biggest clones take up roughly 0.14%. Specimen: naive CD4+ T cells sorted from blood. The subset: CD45RA+ positively selected. The origin of the receptors is a man younger than 30 in good health.

This chain joins TRBV5-8 and TRBJ2-3, with D hard to call. The CDR3 has 15 residues. In germline, CDR1 is SGHTS, CDR2 YDEGEE. V was cut by 0 bases and J by 0 bases, with 8 bases left in between. This chain's CDR3 is CASSLAGASTDTQYF. As DNA, the CDR3 is TGTGCCAGCAGCTTGGCCGGAGCTAGCACAGATACGCAGTATTTT.

The CDR3 spells CASSLDIRGDTQYF. Here the CDR3 DNA reads TGTGCCAGCAGCCTAGACATCCGCGGGGATACGCAGTATTTT. J is TRBJ2-3 and V is TRBV13, with a weak D call TRBD2 (5 bases). V lost 5 bases, J lost 6 bases, and 15 bases lay in between. CDR3 length: 14 amino acids. The germline gives CDR1 PRHDT, CDR2 FYEKMQ (reference sequence). The full variable domain, its missing parts supplied by reference TRBV13 and TRBJ2-3, is AAGVIQSPRHLIKEKRETATLKCYPIPRHDTVYWYQQGPGQDPQFLISFYEKMQSDKGSIPDRFSAQQFSDYHSELNMSSLELGDSALYFCASSLDIRGDTQYFGPGTRLTVL.

The rearrangement joins TRBV19 to TRBJ1-1, with D unclear. V was shortened by 6 bases and J by 0 bases, with 8 bases between the two germline ends. This CDR3 spans 13 amino acids. Germline-derived CDR1 and CDR2 are LNHDA and SQIVND (reference sequence). In DNA, the CDR3 is TGTGCCAGTAGCAACCTCTTGAACACTGAAGCTTTCTTT. This translates into CASSNLLNTEAFF. Filled out from reference TRBV19 and TRBJ1-1, the complete variable domain reads DGGITQSPKYLFRKEGQNVTLSCEQNLNHDAMYWYRQDPGQGLRLIYYSQIVNDFQKGDIAEGYSVSREKKESFPLTVTSAQKNPTAFYLCASSNLLNTEAFFGQGTRLTVV.

The chain carries TRBV6-5 and TRBJ1-2, with a possible D match to TRBD1 (6 bases). The CDR3 loop spans 16 amino acids. V gave up 0 bases and J gave up 6 bases, with 17 bases separating them. Germline V gives CDR1 MNHEY, CDR2 SVGAGI. The CDR3 bases are TGTGCCAGCAGTTACTCGATTTTGGGGGGGCTTAATGGCTACACCTTC. It yields the protein CASSYSILGGLNGYTF.

V usage is TRBV2 and J usage is TRBJ1-2; 9 bases agree with TRBD1. Germline lookup yields CDR1 SNHLY and CDR2 FYNNEI. This CDR3 comprises 15 residues. The V and J ends lost 7 bases and 6 bases, in that order; junction bases with no gene match: 12. The CDR3 protein is CASIFVGQGRNGYTF. In DNA, the CDR3 is TGTGCCAGCATATTCGTGGGACAGGGTAGAAATGGCTACACCTTC.

The chain joins TRBV11-2 to TRBJ1-4; unclear D gene. Per germline, CDR1 SGHAT and CDR2 FQNNGV. The CDR3 is made up of 16 amino acids. V was pared by 5 bases and J by 5 bases, with 18 bases between. The CDR3 DNA sequence: TGTGCCAGCAGCCCCCTTCCCGTTATTATGAATGAAAAACTGTTTTTT. This sequence encodes CASSPLPVIMNEKLFF.

About this clone itself: Other DNA sequences in the same sample also yield this CDR3. This rearrangement joins TRBV5-1 to TRBJ2-1; D may be TRBD2 (5 bases). V dropped 4 bases and J dropped 4 bases, with 9 bases sitting between them. The germline V gene has CDR1 SGHRS and CDR2 YFSETQ. This CDR3 has 13 amino acids. CDR3 sequence reads: CASSLSGYNEQFF. CDR3 bases: TGCGCCAGCAGCCTCAGCGGTTACAATGAGCAGTTCTTC. The full variable domain, with the rest looked up from reference TRBV5-1 and TRBJ2-1, is KAGVTQTPRYLIKTRGQQVTLSCSPISGHRSVSWYQQTPGQGLQFLFEYFSETQRNKGNFPGRFSGRQFSNSRSEMNVSTLELGDSALYLCASSLSGYNEQFFGPGTRLTVL.

The chain employs TRBV6-1 and TRBJ1-2; no clear D gene. V was trimmed by 3 bases and J by 8 bases, leaving 19 bases between them. CDR3 length equals 15 residues. CDR1 and CDR2 from the germline V gene are MNHNS and SASEGT. In DNA, the CDR3 is TGTGCCAGCAGTGATTCCCGTCCCCCCGCAGAGGGCTACACCTTC. This translates into CASSDSRPPAEGYTF.

This chain connects TRBV18 to TRBJ1-2, with 8 bases matching TRBD1. This CDR3 has 14 residues. Germline V gives CDR1 KGHSH, CDR2 LQKENI. The V segment lost 3 bases and the J segment 9 bases; nucleotides outside the gene matches: 9. CDR3 sequence reads: CASSPMDRVVSYTF. For the CDR3, the DNA is TGTGCCAGCTCACCGATGGACAGGGTTGTAAGCTACACCTTC.

This clone was observed once. Other DNA sequences in this specimen translate into the identical CDR3. The chain recombines TRBV4-3 with TRBJ2-3, with D possibly matching TRBD2 (5 bases). Between the trimmed V and J ends, which lost 0 bases and 5 bases, there was a span of 6 bases. The CDR3 consists of 13 residues. CDR1 and CDR2 (germline): LGHNA, YSLEER. This CDR3 is CASSQEGGDTQYF. CDR3 nucleotide sequence: TGCGCCAGCAGCCAAGAAGGAGGAGATACGCAGTATTTT.

The chain couples TRBV19 to TRBJ1-3; D gene uncertain. V gave up 4 bases and J gave up 0 bases, with 10 bases separating them. The CDR3 loop spans 15 amino acids. Germline CDR1 and CDR2: LNHDA and SQIVND (reference sequence). The CDR3 bases are TGTGCCAGTAGTAGAAACAAGGACTCTGGAAACACCATATATTTT. The encoded protein is CASSRNKDSGNTIYF.

This clone appeared a few times. The V and J genes are TRBV7-2 and TRBJ2-1, with D perhaps matching TRBD2 (5 bases). This CDR3 is built from 16 residues. Trimming took off 4 bases at V and 8 bases at J, with 21 bases between the two ends. CDR1 SGHTA and CDR2 FQGNSA come from the germline V gene. This CDR3 reads CASSSPSRPVGDEQFF. In DNA, the CDR3 is TGTGCCAGCAGCTCACCTAGCCGCCCCGTTGGTGATGAGCAGTTCTTC.

The chain combines TRBV7-2 with TRBJ2-2; perhaps TRBD2 as D (5 bases). Deletions cut 5 bases from V and 3 bases from J, with 10 bases between. Looked up from germline, CDR1 is SGHTA and CDR2 is FQGNSA. This CDR3 has 14 residues. CDR3 sequence: CASSRGLYTGELFF. The CDR3, as DNA: TGTGCCAGCAGCAGAGGGTTATACACCGGGGAGCTGTTTTTT.

This rearrangement joins TRBV5-1 to TRBJ1-4; 10 bases fit TRBD1. Trimming removed 4 bases from V and 13 bases from J; junction bases left unmatched: 10. Germline CDR1 SGHRS, CDR2 YFSETQ. There are 14 residues in the CDR3. The CDR3 here is CASSPEGQGLLLFF. For the CDR3, the DNA is TGCGCCAGCAGCCCGGAGGGACAGGGGCTCTTACTGTTTTTT.

This chain uses TRBV11-2 with TRBJ2-7; 9 positions match TRBD1. The germline gives CDR1 SGHAT, CDR2 FQNNGV. This CDR3 is built from 12 residues. With 5 bases clipped from V and 13 bases from J, the junction kept 9 bases outside the gene matches. In DNA, the CDR3 is TGTGCCAGCAGCCCAAGTGGGACAGGGCTCTACTTC. It codes for CASSPSGTGLYF.

CDR3 sequence: CASSELRVADTQYF. The CDR3 DNA follows: TGTGCCAGCAGTGAATTAAGGGTAGCAGATACGCAGTATTTT. The rearrangement uses TRBV25-1 and TRBJ2-3, with D unresolved. This CDR3 comprises 14 residues. V lost 1 base and J 4 bases, leaving 9 bases between the germline ends. Germline V gives CDR1 MGHDK, CDR2 SYGVNS. Drawing the rest from reference TRBV25-1 and TRBJ2-3, the complete variable domain is EADIYQTPRYLVIGTGKKITLECSQTMGHDKMYWYQQDPGMELHLIHYSYGVNSTEKGDLSSESTVSRIRTEHFPLTLESARPSHTSQYLCASSELRVADTQYFGPGTRLTVL.

The chain recombines TRBV6-5 with TRBJ2-4; perhaps TRBD2 as D (7 bases). V dropped 2 bases and J dropped 1 base, with 12 bases sitting between them. Per germline, CDR1 MNHEY and CDR2 SVGAGI. The CDR3 covers 16 residues. The CDR3 DNA reads TGTGCCAGCAGTTACCTGCGGGGGCCGGCCAAAAACATTCAGTACTTC. It encodes CASSYLRGPAKNIQYF.

CDR3 region: CASSQAQGILYGYTF. The CDR3 coding sequence is TGCGCCAGCAGCCAAGCCCAGGGGATCCTTTATGGCTACACCTTC. The chain links TRBV4-1 to TRBJ1-2, with a possible D match to TRBD1 (6 bases). The CDR3 is 15 residues long. Germline CDR1 is MGHRA and CDR2 is YSYEKL. Trimming took 1 base from V and 5 from J, leaving 14 bases between them.

The V and J genes are TRBV19 and TRBJ1-5, with TRBD1 as a possible D gene (5 bases). V was clipped by 6 bases and J by 6 bases, with 18 bases between them. The CDR3 runs 15 residues. CDR1 is LNHDA, CDR2 SQIVND, per germline (reference sequence). CDR3 bases: TGTGCCAGTAGCTCAACGGCGGGGGGGAGTCAGCCCCAGCATTTT. Its translation is CASSSTAGGSQPQHF.

This chain links TRBV7-9 with TRBJ1-1; TRBD1 matches 7 bases. Germline loops: CDR1 SEHNR, CDR2 FQNEAQ (reference sequence). The CDR3 spans 16 residues. The trim removed 5 bases at V and 1 base at J, leaving 10 bases unmatched. This CDR3 reads CASSQPGTAENTEAFF. The CDR3 region has the DNA TGTGCCAGCAGCCAGCCCGGGACAGCCGAGAACACTGAAGCTTTCTTT.

Comment on this clone: The identical CDR3 is also encoded by other nucleotide sequences in the sample. V is TRBV30 and J is TRBJ2-3; 10 positions agree with TRBD2. In germline, CDR1 is GTSNPN, CDR2 SVGIG (reference sequence). V was clipped by 1 base and J by 1 base; unmatched bases: 2. The CDR3 runs 15 residues. CDR3 protein: CAWSGLAGGTDTQYF. CDR3 DNA sequence: TGTGCCTGGAGTGGGCTAGCGGGGGGCACAGATACGCAGTATTTT.

Notes on this clone: This specimen includes other DNA sequences encoding the same CDR3. The chain joins TRBV5-1 to TRBJ2-5, with D perhaps matching TRBD2 (6 bases). The CDR3 has 13 residues. Looked up from germline, CDR1 is SGHRS and CDR2 is YFSETQ. V was clipped by 5 bases and J by 2 bases, with 10 bases between them. CDR3 coding DNA: TGCGCCAGCAGTGCGGGACTTCAAGAGACCCAGTACTTC. Translation gives CASSAGLQETQYF.